This paragraph reports one T cell receptor (beta chain). Its target is unknown. The data derive from a study of T cells in Graves' hyperthyroidism and ophthalmopathy. Whole-study results and caveats: Blood also contained most expanded thyroid clonotypes above 0.001.

J gave up 3 bases and V 4 bases, and 6 bases lay outside the gene matches. Germline CDR1 and CDR2: MDHEN and SYDVKM. This CDR3 spans 17 amino acids. Authors of the study amplified TCR beta CDR3 regions from RNA transcripts. An initial round of RT-PCR targeting the TCR CDR3 relied on the HTBI primer set. MiXCR, applied by TCRdb to the multiplex PCR reads, yields one record per CDR3 protein. The repertoire holds 200,000 to 250,000 distinct CDR3 sequences, with less than 20% as singletons. This receptor was identified in a woman aged 18-29 years with Graves' ophthalmopathy. The V gene is TRBV28, the J gene TRBJ2-2; TRBD1 agrees at 12 bases. The specimen sequenced was blood. The CDR3 spells CASSSLGTGGDTGELFF. CDR3 sequence (DNA): TGTGCCAGCAGTTCTCTCGGGACAGGGGGCGACACCGGGGAGCTGTTTTTT.